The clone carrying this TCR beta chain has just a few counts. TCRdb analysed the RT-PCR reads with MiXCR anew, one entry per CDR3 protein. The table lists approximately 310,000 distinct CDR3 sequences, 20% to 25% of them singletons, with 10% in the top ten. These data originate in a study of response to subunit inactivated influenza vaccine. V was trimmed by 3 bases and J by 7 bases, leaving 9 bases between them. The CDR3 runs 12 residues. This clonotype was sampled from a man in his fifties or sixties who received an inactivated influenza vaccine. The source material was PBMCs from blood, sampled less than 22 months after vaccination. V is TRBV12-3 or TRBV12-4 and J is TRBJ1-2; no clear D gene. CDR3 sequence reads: CASSFSPGGYTF. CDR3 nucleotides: TGTGCCAGCAGTTTTTCCCCCGGTGGCTACACCTTC.